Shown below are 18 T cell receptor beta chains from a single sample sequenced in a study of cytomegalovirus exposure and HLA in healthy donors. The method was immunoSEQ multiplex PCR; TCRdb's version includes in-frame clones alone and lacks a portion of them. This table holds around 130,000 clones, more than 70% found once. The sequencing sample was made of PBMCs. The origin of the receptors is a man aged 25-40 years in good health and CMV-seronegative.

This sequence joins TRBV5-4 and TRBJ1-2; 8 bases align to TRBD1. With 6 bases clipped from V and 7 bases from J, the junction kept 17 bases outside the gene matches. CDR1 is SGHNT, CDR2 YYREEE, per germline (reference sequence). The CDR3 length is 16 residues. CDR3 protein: CASNNPSLQGAGGYTF. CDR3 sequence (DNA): TGTGCCAGCAATAACCCCTCCCTCCAGGGGGCGGGTGGCTACACCTTC.

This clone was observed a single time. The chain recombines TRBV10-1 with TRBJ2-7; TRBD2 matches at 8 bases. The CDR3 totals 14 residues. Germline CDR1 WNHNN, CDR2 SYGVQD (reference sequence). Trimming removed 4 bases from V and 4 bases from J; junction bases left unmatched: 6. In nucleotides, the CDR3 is TGCGCCAGCAGTGGAACTAGCGGCCCTTACGAGCAGTACTTC. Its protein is CASSGTSGPYEQYF.

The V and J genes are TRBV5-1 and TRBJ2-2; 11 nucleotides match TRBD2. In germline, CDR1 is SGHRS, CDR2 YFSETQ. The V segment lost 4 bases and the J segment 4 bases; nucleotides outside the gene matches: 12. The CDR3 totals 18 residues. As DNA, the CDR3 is TGCGCCAGCAGCCCCCCGAAACTAGCGGGAGCAGGCACCGGGGAGCTGTTTTTT. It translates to CASSPPKLAGAGTGELFF.

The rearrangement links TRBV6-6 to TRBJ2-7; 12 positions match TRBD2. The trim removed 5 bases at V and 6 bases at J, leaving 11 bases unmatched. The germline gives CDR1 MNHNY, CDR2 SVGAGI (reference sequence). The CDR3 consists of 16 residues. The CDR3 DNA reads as TGTGCCAGCAGTCTAGGGACTAGCGGGTCCTTCGGCGAGCAGTACTTC. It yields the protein CASSLGTSGSFGEQYF.

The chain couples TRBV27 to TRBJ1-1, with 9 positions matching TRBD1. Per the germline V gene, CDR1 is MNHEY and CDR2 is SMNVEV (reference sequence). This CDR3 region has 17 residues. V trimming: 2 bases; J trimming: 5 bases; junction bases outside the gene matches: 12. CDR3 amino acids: CASSLGSLHRGPTEAFF. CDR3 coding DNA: TGTGCCAGCAGTTTAGGCAGCCTCCACAGGGGGCCAACTGAAGCTTTCTTT.

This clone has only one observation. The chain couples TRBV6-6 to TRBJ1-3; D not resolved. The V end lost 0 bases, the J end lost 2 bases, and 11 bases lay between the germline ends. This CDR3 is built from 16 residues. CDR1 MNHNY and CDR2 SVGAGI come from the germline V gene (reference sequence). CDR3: CASSYSLAGAGNTIYF. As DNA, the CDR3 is TGTGCCAGCAGTTACTCTTTGGCCGGGGCTGGAAACACCATATATTTT.

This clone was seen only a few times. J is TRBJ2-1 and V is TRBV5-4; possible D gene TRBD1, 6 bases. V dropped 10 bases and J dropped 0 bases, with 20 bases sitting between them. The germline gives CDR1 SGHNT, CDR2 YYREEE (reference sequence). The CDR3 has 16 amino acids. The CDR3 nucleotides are TGTGCCTGCTCTAAGAGACAGGCTTACTCCTACAATGAGCAGTTCTTC. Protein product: CACSKRQAYSYNEQFF.

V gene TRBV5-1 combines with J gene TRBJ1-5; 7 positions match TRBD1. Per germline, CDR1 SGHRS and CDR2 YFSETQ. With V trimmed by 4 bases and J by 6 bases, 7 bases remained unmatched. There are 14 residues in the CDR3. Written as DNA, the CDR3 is TGCGCCAGCAGCCCTACAGGGGCGAGTCAGCCCCAGCATTTT. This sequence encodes CASSPTGASQPQHF.

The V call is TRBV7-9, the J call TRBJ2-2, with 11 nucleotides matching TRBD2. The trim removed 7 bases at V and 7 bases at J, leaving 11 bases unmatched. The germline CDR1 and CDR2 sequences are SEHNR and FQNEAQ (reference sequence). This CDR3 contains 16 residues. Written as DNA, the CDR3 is TGTGCCAGCATCATACTAGCGGGAGAGAAGATCGGGGAGCTGTTTTTT. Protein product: CASIILAGEKIGELFF.

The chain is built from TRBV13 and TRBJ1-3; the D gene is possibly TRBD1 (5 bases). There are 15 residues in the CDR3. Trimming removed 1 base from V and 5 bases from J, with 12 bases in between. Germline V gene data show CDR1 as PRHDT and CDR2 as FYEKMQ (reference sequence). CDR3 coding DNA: TGTGCCAGCAGCTTAGCGTTGGAGGGGAGAAACACCATATATTTT. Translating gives CASSLALEGRNTIYF.

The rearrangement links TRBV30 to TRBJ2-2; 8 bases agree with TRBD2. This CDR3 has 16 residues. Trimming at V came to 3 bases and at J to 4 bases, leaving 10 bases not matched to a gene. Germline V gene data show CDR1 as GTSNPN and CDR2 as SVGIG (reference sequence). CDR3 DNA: TGTGCCTGGAGAGCGAGCGGGAGTATCGGCACCGGGGAGCTGTTTTTT. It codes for CAWRASGSIGTGELFF.

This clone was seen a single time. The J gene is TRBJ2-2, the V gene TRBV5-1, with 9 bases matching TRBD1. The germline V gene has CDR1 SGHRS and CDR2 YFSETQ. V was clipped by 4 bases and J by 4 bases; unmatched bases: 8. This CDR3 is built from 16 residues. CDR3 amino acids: CASSPTTGGTTGELFF. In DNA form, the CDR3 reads TGCGCCAGCAGCCCCACGACAGGGGGTACCACCGGGGAGCTGTTTTTT.

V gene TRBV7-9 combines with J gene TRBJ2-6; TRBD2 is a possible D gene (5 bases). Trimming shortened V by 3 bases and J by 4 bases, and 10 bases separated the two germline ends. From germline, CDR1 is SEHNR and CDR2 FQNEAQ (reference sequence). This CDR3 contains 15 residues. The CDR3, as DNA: TGTGCCAGCAGCTTTCCGGGGTTAGGGGCCAACGTCCTGACTTTC. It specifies CASSFPGLGANVLTF. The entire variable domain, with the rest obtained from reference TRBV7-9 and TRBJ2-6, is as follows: DTGVSQNPRHKITKRGQNVTFRCDPISEHNRLYWYRQTLGQGPEFLTYFQNEAQLEKSRLLSDRFSAERPKGSFSTLEIQRTEQGDSAMYLCASSFPGLGANVLTFGAGSRLTVL.

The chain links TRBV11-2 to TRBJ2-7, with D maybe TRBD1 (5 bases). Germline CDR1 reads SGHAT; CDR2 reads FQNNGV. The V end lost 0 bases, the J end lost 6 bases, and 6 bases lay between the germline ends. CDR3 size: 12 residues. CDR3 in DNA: TGTGCCAGCAGCTTAGATACAGGCGAGCAGTACTTC. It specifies CASSLDTGEQYF.

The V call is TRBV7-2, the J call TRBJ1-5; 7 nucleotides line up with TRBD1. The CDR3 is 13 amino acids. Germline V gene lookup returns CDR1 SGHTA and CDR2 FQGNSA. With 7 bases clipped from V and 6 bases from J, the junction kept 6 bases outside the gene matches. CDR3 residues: CASNRDRVQPQHF. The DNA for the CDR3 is TGTGCCAGCAACCGTGACAGGGTTCAGCCCCAGCATTTT.

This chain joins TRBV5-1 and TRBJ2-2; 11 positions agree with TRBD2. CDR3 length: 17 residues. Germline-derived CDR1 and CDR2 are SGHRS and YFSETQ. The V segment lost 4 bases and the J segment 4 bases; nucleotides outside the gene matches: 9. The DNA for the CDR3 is TGCGCCAGCAGCCTTAGCGGGAGGGCCGGTGGCACCGGGGAGCTGTTTTTT. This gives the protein CASSLSGRAGGTGELFF.

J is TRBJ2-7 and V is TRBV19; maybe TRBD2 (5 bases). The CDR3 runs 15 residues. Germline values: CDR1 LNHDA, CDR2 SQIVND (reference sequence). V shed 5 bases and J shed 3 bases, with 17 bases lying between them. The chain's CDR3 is CASSADSRIVYEQYF. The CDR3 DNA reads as TGTGCCAGTAGTGCGGACTCCCGTATCGTCTACGAGCAGTACTTC.

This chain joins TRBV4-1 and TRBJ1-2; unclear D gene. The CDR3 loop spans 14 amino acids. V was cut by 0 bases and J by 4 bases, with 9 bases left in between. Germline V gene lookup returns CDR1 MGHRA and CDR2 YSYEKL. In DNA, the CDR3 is TGCGCCAGCAGCCAAGAGTGGGCGGGCTATGGCTACACCTTC. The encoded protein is CASSQEWAGYGYTF.